This entry concerns a single T cell receptor (beta chain). The target antigen is unknown. The sample holds other DNA sequences that translate to the same CDR3. The data derive from a study of cytomegalovirus exposure and HLA in healthy donors. Findings of the study overall: The authors later found HLA-associated TCR beta chains more clonally expanded than equally common others. It was in a later analysis that TCR association rates were seen to vary by HLA locus, highest for DRB1 and lowest for HLA-C. Follow-up analysis later connected one missense variant in DCLRE1C with trimming of TCR beta V- and J-genes.

Per the germline V gene, CDR1 is SGHAT and CDR2 is FQNNGV. V dropped 3 bases and J dropped 7; count of bases not matched to a gene: 9. The CDR3 is 16 residues long. Primers: 60 Vbeta forward and 13 Jbeta reverse. Produced via immunoSEQ multiplex PCR; TCRdb's table is partial and in-frame only. This sample has 200,000 or so clones, with 82% found just once. This sequence joins TRBV11-2 and TRBJ1-6, with 7 bases identical to TRBD1. The receptor was isolated from a boy aged 2 to 10 in good health and CMV-seronegative. The sample consisted of PBMCs. This chain's CDR3 is CASSLSRDRLNSPLHF. In DNA, the CDR3 is TGTGCCAGCAGCTTGTCGCGGGACAGACTCAATTCACCCCTCCACTTT. The entire variable domain, with the rest obtained from reference TRBV11-2 and TRBJ1-6, is as follows: EAGVAQSPRYKIIEKRQSVAFWCNPISGHATLYWYQQILGQGPKLLIQFQNNGVVDDSQLPKDRFSAERLKGVDSTLKIQPAKLEDSAVYLCASSLSRDRLNSPLHFGNGTRLTVT.